These 12 T cell receptor beta chains share one sample of origin, sequenced in a study of blood T cell repertoires in COVID-19. TCRdb keeps only in-frame clones here, not all; method: immunoSEQ multiplex PCR. The sample carries roughly 130,000 clones, around 90% recorded once. The source material was peripheral blood. These receptors originate from a man in his fifties with active COVID-19.

This clone was observed a handful of times. The gene calls are TRBV25-1 and TRBJ1-4, with 8 bases fitting TRBD1. This CDR3 region has 12 residues. Germline-derived CDR1 and CDR2 are MGHDK and SYGVNS. Trimming at V came to 9 bases and at J to 8 bases, leaving 5 bases not matched to a gene. The CDR3 sequence: CASSTGVEKLFF. Here the CDR3 DNA reads TGTGCCAGTTCGACAGGGGTGGAAAAACTGTTTTTT.

The gene calls are TRBV24-1 and TRBJ1-5, with 7 bases identical to TRBD1. Per the germline V gene, CDR1 is KGHDR and CDR2 is SFDVKD. Unmatched junction bases numbered 5, after V lost 10 bases and J lost 3 bases. The CDR3 extends over 13 amino acids. CDR3 sequence: CATARGANQPQHF. The DNA for the CDR3 is TGTGCCACGGCCAGGGGGGCCAATCAGCCCCAGCATTTT.

This sequence joins TRBV3-1 (or the pseudogene TRBV3-2) and TRBJ2-3; D perhaps matches TRBD2 (6 bases). The V and J ends lost 4 bases and 1 base respectively, with 15 bases between them. Germline CDR1 reads LGHDT; CDR2 reads YNNKEL (reference sequence). This CDR3 comprises 16 residues. The CDR3 DNA reads TGTGCCAGCAGCCGCGCCGGGGGACGGGGCACAGATACGCAGTATTTT. This encodes CASSRAGGRGTDTQYF.

V gene TRBV19 combines with J gene TRBJ1-4; 7 nucleotides agree with TRBD1. The CDR3 runs 16 residues. Germline CDR1 and CDR2: LNHDA and SQIVND (reference sequence). J lost 0 bases, V lost 3 bases, and 4 bases had no gene match. CDR3: CASSISGTATNEKLFF. The CDR3 DNA reads as TGTGCCAGTAGTATCTCTGGGACAGCAACTAATGAAAAACTGTTTTTT.

In its sample, this clone was seen once. The CDR3 nucleotides are TGTGCCACCAGCAGTCCTACAGGGGTTGAAAAACTGTTTTTT. Its protein is CATSSPTGVEKLFF. The chain is built from TRBV15 and TRBJ1-4; 7 bases are a match to TRBD1. The CDR3 contains 14 residues. CDR1 and CDR2 (germline): LNHNV, YYDKDF (reference sequence). Trimming removed 3 bases from V and 7 bases from J; junction bases left unmatched: 5. The whole variable domain, remainder taken from reference TRBV15 and TRBJ1-4, is DAMVIQNPRYQVTQFGKPVTLSCSQTLNHNVMYWYQQKSSQAPKLLFHYYDKDFNNEADTPDNFQSRRPNTSFCFLDIRSPGLGDTAMYLCATSSPTGVEKLFFGSGTQLSVL.

This clone appeared a few times. The identical CDR3 is also encoded by other nucleotide sequences in the sample. The rearrangement joins TRBV18 to TRBJ1-1; 7 nucleotides align to TRBD1. The CDR3 has 14 residues. Germline V gene data show CDR1 as KGHSH and CDR2 as LQKENI. The trim removed 1 base at V and 4 bases at J, leaving 3 bases unmatched. This CDR3 is CASSPQGGGTEAFF. In DNA, the CDR3 is TGTGCCAGCTCACCACAAGGGGGCGGCACTGAAGCTTTCTTT.

The rearrangement uses TRBV19 and TRBJ2-7; possible D gene TRBD2, 5 bases. V lost 5 bases and J 5 bases, leaving 13 bases between the germline ends. CDR1 and CDR2 (germline): LNHDA, SQIVND (reference sequence). The CDR3 spans 13 residues. CDR3 region: CASSSRAGDEQYF. The CDR3 DNA reads TGTGCCAGTAGTTCCCGGGCCGGGGACGAGCAGTACTTC. The full variable domain, its missing parts supplied by reference TRBV19 and TRBJ2-7, is DGGITQSPKYLFRKEGQNVTLSCEQNLNHDAMYWYRQDPGQGLRLIYYSQIVNDFQKGDIAEGYSVSREKKESFPLTVTSAQKNPTAFYLCASSSRAGDEQYFGPGTRLTVT.

The V gene is TRBV5-1, the J gene TRBJ2-5; 16 bases match TRBD2. In germline, CDR1 is SGHRS, CDR2 YFSETQ. The CDR3 runs 16 residues. Trimming took 2 bases from V and 3 from J; bases not matched to a gene: 1. This CDR3 is CASSFGTSGREETQYF. Here the CDR3 DNA reads TGCGCCAGCAGCTTCGGGACTAGCGGGAGGGAAGAGACCCAGTACTTC.

The gene calls are TRBV5-1 and TRBJ2-3; the match to TRBD2 covers 11 bases. After removal of 4 bases from V and 3 bases from J, the junction contained 4 bases not matched to a gene. Germline CDR1 is SGHRS and CDR2 is YFSETQ. This CDR3 is 15 amino acids long. The CDR3 is CASSIAGGLTDTQYF. CDR3 DNA: TGCGCCAGCAGCATAGCGGGAGGGTTGACAGATACGCAGTATTTT.

The rearrangement joins TRBV5-1 to TRBJ1-2, with TRBD1 matching over 9 bases. The CDR3 has 13 amino acids. The V segment lost 4 bases and the J segment 4 bases; nucleotides outside the gene matches: 2. From germline, CDR1 is SGHRS and CDR2 YFSETQ. CDR3 nucleotides: TGCGCCAGCAGCCCGGACAGGGGCTATGGCTACACCTTC. Its translation is CASSPDRGYGYTF.

The V call is TRBV15, the J call TRBJ2-1, with TRBD1 identical over 7 bases. V trimming: 3 bases; J trimming: 7 bases; junction bases outside the gene matches: 9. The CDR3 extends over 15 amino acids. Germline-derived CDR1 and CDR2 are LNHNV and YYDKDF (reference sequence). Written as DNA, the CDR3 is TGTGCCACCAGCAGCAAGCCCCCCAGGGGGAATGAGCAGTTCTTC. Its translation: CATSSKPPRGNEQFF.

The genes are TRBV13 and TRBJ1-4, with 7 bases matching TRBD1. The CDR3 has 16 amino acids. Germline V gives CDR1 PRHDT, CDR2 FYEKMQ (reference sequence). With V trimmed by 4 bases and J by 3 bases, 8 bases remained unmatched. CDR3: CASSSIRDSPNEKLFF. The CDR3 DNA reads TGTGCCAGCAGCTCCATCCGGGACAGTCCTAATGAAAAACTGTTTTTT.